The next 5 T cell receptor beta chains were all read from a single sample in a study of memory CD4+ T cells and cytomegalovirus serostatus. Only in-frame clones appear in the TCRdb table, and some are missing; sequencing was by immunoSEQ multiplex PCR. The repertoire has some 60,000 clones, 81% of them found once; the top ten carry more than 1%. Single viable CD3+CD4+CD8-CD45RO+ cells were sorted as the memory CD4+ T cells. The sequenced sample consisted of memory CD4+ T cells from blood. The source of these receptors is an adult in good health and CMV-seronegative.

This chain links TRBV10-3 with TRBJ1-1; the D gene is possibly TRBD1 (5 bases). Germline values: CDR1 ENHRY, CDR2 SYGVKD. The CDR3 consists of 16 residues. V shed 4 bases and J shed 1 base, with 16 bases lying between them. CDR3: CAISGTRGRKNTEAFF. CDR3 sequence (DNA): TGTGCCATCAGTGGCACTAGGGGACGGAAGAACACTGAAGCTTTCTTT.

The V call is TRBV11-1, the J call TRBJ2-4, with D possibly TRBD1 on 5 matching bases. Deletions cut 5 bases from V and 0 bases from J, with 8 bases between. The CDR3 is made up of 14 amino acids. The germline V gene encodes CDR1 SGHAT and CDR2 FQDESV (reference sequence). The DNA of the CDR3 is TGTGCCAGCAGCCTGCAGGGAGCCAAAAACATTCAGTACTTC. Its protein product is CASSLQGAKNIQYF.

The chain has TRBV18 and TRBJ2-5; D is uncertain. The CDR3 contains 14 residues. Per germline, CDR1 KGHSH and CDR2 LQKENI. The V end lost 3 bases, the J end lost 2 bases, and 10 bases lay between the germline ends. CDR3 amino acids: CASSPSITQETQYF. The CDR3 nucleotides read TGTGCCAGCTCACCTTCGATAACTCAAGAGACCCAGTACTTC. The variable domain in full, with the rest retrieved from reference TRBV18 and TRBJ2-5, is NAGVMQNPRHLVRRRGQEARLRCSPMKGHSHVYWYRQLPEEGLKFMVYLQKENIIDESGMPKERFSAEFPKEGPSILRIQQVVRGDSAAYFCASSPSITQETQYFGPGTRLLVL.

This chain links TRBV4-1 with TRBJ2-7; 7 positions agree with TRBD1. This CDR3 has 16 residues. CDR1 is MGHRA and CDR2 is YSYEKL in the germline V gene. J was trimmed by 6 bases and V by 0 bases; bases with no gene match: 11. As DNA, the CDR3 is TGCGCCAGCAGCCAAGATTCGTCAAGGGGGCTCGGCGAGCAGTACTTC. This codes for CASSQDSSRGLGEQYF.

The rearrangement uses TRBV27 and TRBJ1-4; no firm D call. The CDR3 is 15 amino acids. V was pared by 4 bases and J by 6 bases, with 15 bases between. Germline-derived CDR1 and CDR2 are MNHEY and SMNVEV (reference sequence). The CDR3 sequence is CASSSWAVRDEKLFF. CDR3 sequence (DNA): TGTGCCAGCAGTTCCTGGGCCGTCCGTGATGAAAAACTGTTTTTT.